These 18 T cell receptor beta chains originate from one sample sequenced in a study of tumor and adjacent non-tumor tissue in lung cancer. TCRbeta libraries were built with three rounds of nested PCR, modified from ARM-PCR. TCRdb ran MiXCR on the multiplex PCR reads and lists one entry per CDR3 protein. The sample records more than 60,000 distinct CDR3 sequences, 76% being singletons. RNA was extracted from bulk tissue without any cell sorting. More than 3 cm separated this lung sample from the edge of the tumor. The sample comprised distant non-tumor lung tissue. Every receptor here comes from a man between 60 and 75 years old with non-small cell lung cancer.

A word on this clonotype: The junction shows a germline mismatch at one end, possibly a read error. V gene TRBV6-1 combines with J gene TRBJ2-2; possibly TRBD2 for D (5 bases). The germline V gene has CDR1 MNHNS and CDR2 SASEGT. The length of the CDR3 is 15 residues. The DNA of the CDR3 is TGTGCCAGAAGTGGATACACATCGAACACCGGGGAGCTGTTATTT. It encodes CARSGYTSNTGELLF.

In the case of this clonotype: Its ends do not fully match the called genes, so a read error is possible. The V gene is TRBV4-1, the J gene TRBJ1-5; weak D call: TRBD1 (5 bases). CDR3 length equals 13 residues. Germline CDR1 reads MGHRA; CDR2 reads YSYEKL. The CDR3: CASSLAWGQPRHF. CDR3 nucleotides: TGTGCCAGCAGCCTCGCATGGGGCCAGCCCCGGCATTTT.

This clonotype was recorded many times. The V call is TRBV7-8, the J call TRBJ2-3; D not certain. The CDR3 is 13 residues long. Deletions cut 3 bases from V and 3 bases from J, with 7 bases between. CDR1 and CDR2 from the germline V gene are SGHVS and FQNEAQ. CDR3 bases: TGTGCCAGCAGCTTTAAGGGAACAGATACGCAGTATTTT. It encodes CASSFKGTDTQYF.

This clonotype was recorded many times. The J gene is TRBJ2-2, the V gene TRBV29-1; possibly TRBD2 for D (6 bases). The V gene's germline CDR1 is SQVTM and CDR2 ANQGSEA. The CDR3 extends over 14 amino acids. V was clipped by 6 bases and J by 7 bases, with 18 bases between them. Here the CDR3 DNA reads TGCAGCGTCTACCCCAGGGCCGGGGGCGGGGAGCTGTTTTTT. It encodes CSVYPRAGGGELFF.

This clonotype was observed a single time. The CDR3 DNA follows: TGCAGCGCTCACTGGACAGGTTCCGAGGATCAGCCCCAGTATTTT. Its translation: CSAHWTGSEDQPQYF. This sequence joins TRBV29-1 and TRBJ1-5; 7 positions agree with TRBD1. The DNA end is a closer match to TRBJ2-3, so the J assignment may be wrong. The CDR3 totals 15 residues. CDR1 is SQVTM and CDR2 is ANQGSEA in the germline V gene.

Turning to this clonotype: This may come from a read error, since a much larger clone is one base off. The rearrangement uses TRBV5-1 and TRBJ2-7; D gene uncertain. The CDR3 spans 14 residues. The germline gives CDR1 SGHRS, CDR2 YFSETQ. CDR3 amino acids: CANSRRGSSGEQYF. The CDR3 nucleotides are TGCGCCAACAGCCGTCGTGGAAGCTCTGGCGAGCAGTACTTC.

As concerns this clonotype: Lacking the conserved final phenylalanine or tryptophan, this CDR3 likely reflects a read error. V usage is TRBV13 and J usage is TRBJ1-1; D might be TRBD1 (6 bases). Germline V CDR1 and CDR2: PRHDT, FYEKMQ (reference sequence). The CDR3 covers 13 residues. Trimming removed 5 bases from V and 8 bases from J, with 15 bases in between. For the CDR3, the DNA is TGTGCCAGCAGCCGAGGGGGGCGGACCGAAGCTTTCCTT. Protein: CASSRGGRTEAFL.

Comments on this clonotype: It is likely a read error, because the conserved phenylalanine at the end of the CDR3 is missing. The V and J genes are TRBV9 and TRBJ2-1; the match to TRBD2 covers 7 bases. This CDR3 has 15 amino acids. The trim removed 6 bases at V and 6 bases at J, leaving 12 bases unmatched. In germline, CDR1 is SGDLS, CDR2 YYNGEE. CDR3 sequence: CASNYLGSGTNEQFL. The CDR3 DNA reads TGTGCCAGCAACTACCTCGGGAGCGGGACCAATGAGCAGTTCTTA.

With regard to this clonotype: The conserved closing phenylalanine or tryptophan is absent in this CDR3, likely reflecting a read error. The V call is TRBV19, the J call TRBJ1-5, with 7 nucleotides matching TRBD1. The CDR3 is made up of 15 amino acids. CDR1 LNHDA and CDR2 SQIVND come from the germline V gene (reference sequence). CDR3 bases: TGTGCCACTAGTAGTGGGACAGCGAGCAATCAGCCCCAGCATTCT. Protein sequence: CATSSGTASNQPQHS.

Notes on this clonotype: This clone may be a read error of a much larger clone one base away. The genes are TRBV5-1 and TRBJ2-3, with 8 nucleotides matching TRBD2. The CDR3 contains 17 residues. J was trimmed by 2 bases and V by 1 base; bases with no gene match: 9. The V gene's germline CDR1 is SGHRS and CDR2 YFSETQ. The CDR3 sequence is CASSLKLLADFTDTQYF. CDR3 nucleotides: TGCGCCAGCAGCTTGAAATTACTAGCGGATTTCACAGATACGCAGTATTTT.

Concerning this clonotype itself: At one end the junction does not follow the germline gene, possibly because of a read error. The chain combines TRBV12-3 or TRBV12-4 with TRBJ1-5; D is unresolved. The length of the CDR3 is 13 residues. This CDR3 is CASSLGSWRPQRF. CDR3 nucleotide sequence: TGTGCCAGCAGTTTGGGATCTTGGCGGCCCCAGCGTTTT.

As to this clonotype: It may be a read error: a sequence one base away is much more abundant. This chain uses TRBV5-1 with TRBJ2-1; the D gene is possibly TRBD1 (5 bases). This CDR3 contains 14 residues. In germline, CDR1 is SGHRS, CDR2 YFSETQ. CDR3: CASSRQLSYKEQFF. In DNA, the CDR3 is TGCGCCAGCAGTCGACAGTTGTCCTACAAAGAGCAGTTCTTC.

In regard to this clonotype: The junction does not match germline at one end; this may be a read error. The DNA for the CDR3 is TGCGCCAGGAGCACACAGGGGGTGACAAGGGGGTACAATGAGCAGTTCTTT. Translating it yields CARSTQGVTRGYNEQFF. The V gene is TRBV5-1, the J gene TRBJ2-1; 8 nucleotides match TRBD1. The germline gives CDR1 SGHRS, CDR2 YFSETQ. CDR3 length equals 17 residues.

Of note for this clonotype: An end of the junction differs from the germline gene, which may be a read error. This rearrangement joins TRBV11-1 to TRBJ2-2; maybe TRBD2 (5 bases). The CDR3 extends over 14 amino acids. The germline V gene has CDR1 SGHAT and CDR2 FQDESV (reference sequence). CDR3 protein: CVSTYTSGTGELFF. The DNA for the CDR3 is TGTGTCAGCACCTATACTAGTGGCACCGGGGAATTGTTTTTT.

Notes on this clonotype: The junction differs from germline at one of its ends, possibly a read error. The chain is built from TRBV29-1 and TRBJ1-3, with D possibly TRBD1 on 6 matching bases. Germline CDR1 and CDR2: SQVTM and ANQGSEA. The CDR3 spans 13 residues. The DNA for the CDR3 is TGCGGCGTCACGGTCAGGGGTGGAAAGACCATATATTTT. Translation gives CGVTVRGGKTIYF.

Here the CDR3 reads CARSPGTGELFF. The CDR3 DNA reads as TGTGCCAGGAGTCCGGGCACCGGGGAGCTGTTTTTT. This rearrangement joins TRBV12-3 or TRBV12-4 to TRBJ2-2; D is uncertain. This CDR3 spans 12 amino acids. The V and J ends lost 9 bases and 4 bases respectively, with 9 bases between them.

This clonotype showed up just a few times. One junction end does not reproduce the germline sequence, and a read error may be involved. This chain links TRBV11-1 with TRBJ2-2; D may be TRBD2 (6 bases). The CDR3 sequence is 14 residues long. The germline CDR1 and CDR2 sequences are SGHAT and FQDESV (reference sequence). CDR3 residues: CASGYTSGTRELSF. CDR3 coding DNA: TGTGCCAGCGGCTACACTAGTGGCACCCGGGAGCTGTCTTTT. Filled out from reference TRBV11-1 and TRBJ2-2, the complete variable domain reads EAEVAQSPRYKITEKSQAVAFWCDPISGHATLYWYRQILGQGPELLVQFQDESVVDDSQLPKDRFSAERLKGVDSTLKIQPAELGDSAMYLCASGYTSGTRELSFGEGSRLTVL.

A word on this clonotype: Germline is not matched at one junction end, which may reflect a read error. The V and J genes are TRBV10-3 and TRBJ2-7, with TRBD2 matching 7 bases. CDR1 is ENHRY and CDR2 is SYGVKD in the germline V gene. This CDR3 has 13 residues. CDR3 in DNA: TGTGTTATCAGTGAGTCGGCGAGCGGGACCTCGATTTTC. Translated: CVISESASGTSIF.